These 26 T cell receptor beta chains originate from one sample sequenced in a study of vaccination and CD4 T cells after COVID-19. The Oncomine TCR Beta short-read assay was applied to DNA of cultured CD4+ T cells. One entry per CDR3 protein, called by TCRdb with MiXCR from the PCR reads. The sample lists some 11,000 distinct CDR3 sequences, 69% seen once, with approximately 10% in the top ten. Antigens of these TCRs are unknown. Indicated treatment: approximately 9-day PBMC culture with coronavirus spike peptide pools or control peptides (ViraFEST assay). What was sequenced was CD4+ T cells from blood, cultured in vitro. These receptors were obtained from a human donor who had recovered from COVID-19.

The V call is TRBV12-3 or TRBV12-4, the J call TRBJ2-7, with 7 bases that match TRBD2. Unmatched junction bases numbered 2, after V lost 3 bases and J lost 0 bases. The CDR3 contains 14 residues. The CDR3, as DNA: TGTGCCAGCAGTTTGCGGGAGCACTCCTACGAGCAGTACTTC. This translates into CASSLREHSYEQYF.

This clonotype was seen more than once but under ten times. This chain connects TRBV7-9 to TRBJ2-3, with D possibly TRBD2 on 6 matching bases. The CDR3 has 14 amino acids. From germline, CDR1 is SEHNR and CDR2 FQNEAQ (reference sequence). V was clipped by 0 bases and J by 6 bases, with 10 bases between them. CDR3 residues: CASSLAPLADTQYF. DNA of the CDR3: TGTGCCAGCAGCTTAGCCCCGCTAGCGGATACGCAGTATTTT.

The sample holds a few counts of this clonotype. The chain uses TRBV20-1 and TRBJ2-1, with D tentatively TRBD1 (5 bases). V lost 1 base and J 9 bases, leaving 10 bases between the germline ends. The CDR3 extends over 12 amino acids. Germline loops: CDR1 DFQATT, CDR2 SNEGSKA (reference sequence). The CDR3 DNA reads TGCAGTGCTAGAGGGGAAGGGGCTGAGCAGTTCTTC. Its translation: CSARGEGAEQFF.

This rearrangement joins TRBV18 to TRBJ1-2; unclear D gene. The CDR3 runs to 14 residues. Germline V gene sequence: CDR1 KGHSH, CDR2 LQKENI. Trimming took off 6 bases at V and 3 bases at J, with 14 bases between the two ends. The CDR3, as DNA: TGTGCCAGCTCTAAAGAGTGGGGTGACTATGGCTACACCTTC. Amino acid sequence: CASSKEWGDYGYTF.

The V call is TRBV6-5, the J call TRBJ2-7; tentative D call: TRBD2 (5 bases). Trimming pared 2 bases from V and 3 bases from J, leaving 14 bases between. This CDR3 has 15 residues. CDR1 is MNHEY and CDR2 is SVGAGI in the germline V gene. The CDR3 DNA follows: TGTGCCAGCAGTTACCGAGGGCGGAGATTCTACGAGCAGTACTTC. It codes for CASSYRGRRFYEQYF.

By proportion, this clonotype is large. This sequence joins TRBV20-1 and TRBJ1-5; D is ambiguous. Germline-derived CDR1 and CDR2 are DFQATT and SNEGSKA (reference sequence). CDR3 size: 14 residues. V lost 2 bases and J lost 0, with 8 bases in between. CDR3 DNA sequence: TGCAGTGCTAGACGAGGAGATAGCAATCAGCCCCAGCATTTT. Translation gives CSARRGDSNQPQHF.

The CDR3 protein is CASSAGQESTDTQYF. As DNA, the CDR3 is TGTGCCAGCAGCGCCGGACAGGAAAGCACAGATACGCAGTATTTT. The chain couples TRBV5-8 to TRBJ2-3, with 7 positions matching TRBD1. The V and J ends lost 4 bases and 0 bases, in that order; junction bases with no gene match: 5. Germline V gene lookup returns CDR1 SGHTS and CDR2 YDEGEE. The CDR3 length is 15 residues.

The gene calls are TRBV11-2 and TRBJ1-1; D unclear. Trimming took 3 bases from V and 5 from J, leaving 13 bases between them. The CDR3 sequence is 14 residues long. Germline CDR1 reads SGHAT; CDR2 reads FQNNGV. The CDR3 bases are TGTGCCAGCAGCTTGGGGAGGGATAGGACTGAAGCTTTCTTT. As protein: CASSLGRDRTEAFF.

The V and J genes are TRBV21-1 and TRBJ2-3. TRBV21-1 has pseudogene status. The CDR3 runs to 13 residues. The CDR3, as DNA: TGTGCCAGCAGCACGAGACCCACAGATACGCAGTATTTT. It encodes CASSTRPTDTQYF.

This clonotype was seen more than once but under ten times. The chain couples TRBV2 to TRBJ1-6; a possible D gene is TRBD1 (5 bases). The CDR3 covers 15 residues. The germline V gene has CDR1 SNHLY and CDR2 FYNNEI. V was trimmed by 6 bases and J by 7 bases, leaving 16 bases between them. The CDR3 loop reads CASRLDRVPNSPLHF. Here the CDR3 DNA reads TGTGCCAGCAGACTAGACAGAGTACCGAATTCACCCCTCCACTTT.

The rearrangement links TRBV5-1 to TRBJ2-1; D may correspond to TRBD1 or TRBD2 (6 bases each). The CDR3 is made up of 15 amino acids. Germline V gene sequence: CDR1 SGHRS, CDR2 YFSETQ. Trimming stripped 0 bases from V and 9 bases from J, with 16 bases between. CDR3 amino acids: CASSLVGGIRTEQFF. DNA for the CDR3: TGCGCCAGCAGCTTGGTAGGGGGGATAAGGACTGAGCAGTTCTTC. Full variable domain (remainder filled in from reference TRBV5-1 and TRBJ2-1): KAGVTQTPRYLIKTRGQQVTLSCSPISGHRSVSWYQQTPGQGLQFLFEYFSETQRNKGNFPGRFSGRQFSNSRSEMNVSTLELGDSALYLCASSLVGGIRTEQFFGPGTRLTVL.

Notes on this clonotype: At one of its ends the junction is not consistent with the germline gene, which may arise from a read error. The chain uses TRBV6-2 or TRBV6-3 and TRBJ2-5; TRBD2 matches at 7 bases. Per germline, CDR1 MNHEY and CDR2 SVGEGT. This CDR3 comprises 13 residues. The CDR3 DNA reads as TGTGCCAGCAGGCCTAGCGGACAAGAGACCCAGTGCTTC. Protein: CASRPSGQETQCF.

The chain employs TRBV20-1 and TRBJ2-1; 9 bases align to TRBD1. The ends lost 3 bases at V and 0 bases at J; junction bases unmatched: 6. CDR1 and CDR2 (germline): DFQATT, SNEGSKA (reference sequence). The CDR3 has 16 residues. The CDR3 DNA follows: TGCAGTGCTAGTGACAGGGGGAGGAGCTCCTACAATGAGCAGTTCTTC. Its protein product is CSASDRGRSSYNEQFF.

This clonotype has just a few counts. The chain employs TRBV12-3 or TRBV12-4 and TRBJ1-4, with D possibly being TRBD1 (6 bases). The CDR3 spans 13 residues. Trimming removed 3 bases at V and 8 bases at J, with 10 bases between. The CDR3 protein is CASSLSGVEKLFF. CDR3 nucleotides: TGTGCCAGCAGTTTGTCAGGGGTGGAAAAACTGTTTTTT.

The chain joins TRBV6-5 to TRBJ2-7; D is possibly TRBD1 (5 bases). With 2 bases removed from V and 3 bases from J, the gap between germline ends came to 14 bases. Germline V gene lookup returns CDR1 MNHEY and CDR2 SVGAGI. This CDR3 spans 15 amino acids. In nucleotides, the CDR3 is TGTGCCAGCAGTTACCAGGCAGGGCCAAGCTACGAGCAGTACTTC. Its protein is CASSYQAGPSYEQYF.

J is TRBJ2-7 and V is TRBV6-1; tentative D call: TRBD2 (7 bases). V shed 4 bases and J shed 6 bases, with 25 bases lying between them. From germline, CDR1 is MNHNS and CDR2 SASEGT. The CDR3 contains 17 residues. CDR3 protein: CASSAKGGTSALVEQYF. The CDR3 DNA reads as TGTGCCAGCAGTGCGAAGGGGGGTACTAGCGCGTTGGTCGAGCAGTACTTC.

This clonotype occurred a few times. This chain joins TRBV7-2 and TRBJ2-1, with D tentatively TRBD2 (6 bases). This CDR3 is built from 14 residues. The V end lost 4 bases, the J end lost 7 bases, and 14 bases lay between the germline ends. Germline-derived CDR1 and CDR2 are SGHTA and FQGNSA. This CDR3 is CASSSGDSRNEQFF. In DNA form, the CDR3 reads TGTGCCAGCAGCTCGGGGGACTCCCGGAATGAGCAGTTCTTC.

In this sample, this clonotype turned up a few times. The J gene is TRBJ1-6, the V gene TRBV3-1, with D tentatively TRBD1 (5 bases). V was trimmed by 2 bases and J by 9 bases, leaving 14 bases between them. The germline CDR1 and CDR2 sequences are LGHDT and YNNKEL (reference sequence). This CDR3 comprises 15 residues. The CDR3 DNA reads as TGTGCCAGCAGCCAAAGTCTGGGGCGGACTTCACCCCTCCACTTT. It specifies CASSQSLGRTSPLHF.

The chain joins TRBV20-1 to TRBJ1-5, with 9 bases that match TRBD1. The J segment lost 3 bases and the V segment lost 1 base, leaving 4 bases of the junction unmatched. The CDR3 is made up of 15 amino acids. Germline values: CDR1 DFQATT, CDR2 SNEGSKA (reference sequence). The CDR3 spells CSARVGQGFNQPQHF. CDR3 sequence (DNA): TGCAGTGCTAGAGTGGGACAGGGATTCAATCAGCCCCAGCATTTT.

This clonotype was seen a few times. The chain carries TRBV20-1 and TRBJ1-6, with D perhaps TRBD1 (5 bases). V lost 3 bases, J lost 10 bases, and 16 bases lay in between. The CDR3 length is 14 residues. Germline V lookup: CDR1 DFQATT, CDR2 SNEGSKA (reference sequence). The CDR3 protein is CSASRDPPGSPLHF. CDR3 bases: TGCAGTGCTAGCAGGGACCCTCCCGGATCACCCCTCCACTTT.

The chain uses TRBV20-1 and TRBJ2-3; D possibly corresponds to TRBD2 (5 bases). Looked up from germline, CDR1 is DFQATT and CDR2 is SNEGSKA (reference sequence). V dropped 2 bases and J dropped 2 bases, with 17 bases sitting between them. This CDR3 contains 16 residues. The CDR3 region has the DNA TGCAGTGCTAGATCGGCCGGAGGCCTTTCCACAGATACGCAGTATTTT. Translation: CSARSAGGLSTDTQYF.

The chain is built from TRBV20-1 and TRBJ2-1; D unclear. The germline V and J ends were trimmed by 6 bases and 1 base, with 16 bases remaining between them. The length of the CDR3 is 15 residues. From germline, CDR1 is DFQATT and CDR2 SNEGSKA (reference sequence). The CDR3 region is CSADGPKESYNEQFF. CDR3 DNA sequence: TGCAGTGCCGATGGGCCGAAAGAATCCTACAATGAGCAGTTCTTC.

The chain has TRBV7-2 and TRBJ1-2; D call uncertain. CDR1 and CDR2 from the germline V gene are SGHTA and FQGNSA. The CDR3 is made up of 13 amino acids. With 6 bases removed from V and 1 base from J, the gap between germline ends came to 9 bases. CDR3 sequence: CASSPPYNYGYTF. The CDR3 DNA follows: TGTGCCAGCAGTCCCCCTTATAACTATGGCTACACCTTC. The variable domain in full, with the rest retrieved from reference TRBV7-2 and TRBJ1-2, is GAGVSQSPSNKVTEKGKDVELRCDPISGHTALYWYRQSLGQGLEFLIYFQGNSAPDKSGLPSDRFSAERTGGSVSTLTIQRTQQEDSAVYLCASSPPYNYGYTFGSGTRLTVV.

J is TRBJ1-1 and V is TRBV7-3; possible D gene TRBD1, 6 bases. CDR3 size: 13 residues. Germline CDR1 and CDR2: SGHTA and FQGTGA. V was cut by 7 bases and J by 5 bases, with 14 bases left in between. In DNA, the CDR3 is TGTGCCAGCACCCTTCGGAGGGGGACTGAAGCTTTCTTT. Its translation is CASTLRRGTEAFF.

In DNA, the CDR3 is TGTGCCATCAGTGATAATAGACAGTTAGAGCAGTTCTTC. Its protein is CAISDNRQLEQFF. The chain joins TRBV10-3 to TRBJ2-1; the D gene is possibly TRBD1 (5 bases). Trimming left V 3 bases short and J 10 bases short, with 13 bases between. The germline gives CDR1 ENHRY, CDR2 SYGVKD. CDR3 size: 13 residues.

V gene TRBV10-3 combines with J gene TRBJ2-2; 9 bases agree with TRBD1. This CDR3 is built from 17 residues. V was clipped by 3 bases and J by 1 base; unmatched bases: 6. Germline CDR1 is ENHRY and CDR2 is SYGVKD. The CDR3 sequence is CAISDTGTGRNTGELFF. CDR3 nucleotides: TGTGCCATCAGTGACACCGGGACAGGGAGGAACACCGGGGAGCTGTTTTTT.